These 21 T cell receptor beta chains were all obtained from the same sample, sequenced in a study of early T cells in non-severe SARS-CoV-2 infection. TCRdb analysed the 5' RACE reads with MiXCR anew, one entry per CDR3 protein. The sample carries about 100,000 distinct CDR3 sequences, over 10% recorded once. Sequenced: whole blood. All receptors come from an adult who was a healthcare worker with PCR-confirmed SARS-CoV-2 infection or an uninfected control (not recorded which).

The CDR3 here is CADSVNTEAFF. In DNA, the CDR3 is TGTGCTGACAGCGTCAACACTGAAGCTTTCTTT. J is TRBJ1-1 and V is TRBV2; perhaps TRBD1 as D (5 bases). The germline CDR1 and CDR2 sequences are SNHLY and FYNNEI. CDR3 length: 11 residues.

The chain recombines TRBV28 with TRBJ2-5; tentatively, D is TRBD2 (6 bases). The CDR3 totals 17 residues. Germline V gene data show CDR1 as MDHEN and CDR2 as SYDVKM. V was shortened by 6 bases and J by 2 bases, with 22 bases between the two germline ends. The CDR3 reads CASSSGGRGSLQETQYF. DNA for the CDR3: TGTGCCAGCAGCTCTGGAGGACGGGGGAGCCTACAAGAGACCCAGTACTTC.

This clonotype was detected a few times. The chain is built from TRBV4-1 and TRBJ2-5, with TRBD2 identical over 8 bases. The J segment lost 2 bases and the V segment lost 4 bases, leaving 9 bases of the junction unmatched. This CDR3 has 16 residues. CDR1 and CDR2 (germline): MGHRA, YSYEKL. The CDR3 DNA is TGCGCCAGCAGCCCCCGGTGGACTAGCAGACAAGAGACCCAGTACTTC. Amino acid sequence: CASSPRWTSRQETQYF.

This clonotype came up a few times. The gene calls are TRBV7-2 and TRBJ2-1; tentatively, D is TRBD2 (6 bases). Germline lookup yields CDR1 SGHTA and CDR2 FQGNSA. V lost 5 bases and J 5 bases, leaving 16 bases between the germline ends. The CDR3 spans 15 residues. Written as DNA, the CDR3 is TGTGCCAGCAGCCCCCGTAGGGACTTGAACAATGAGCAGTTCTTC. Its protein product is CASSPRRDLNNEQFF.

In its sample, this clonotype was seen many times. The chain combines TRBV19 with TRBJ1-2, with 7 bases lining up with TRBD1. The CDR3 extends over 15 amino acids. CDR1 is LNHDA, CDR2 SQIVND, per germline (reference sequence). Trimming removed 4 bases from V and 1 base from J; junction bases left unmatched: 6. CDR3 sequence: CASSSGQASNYGYTF. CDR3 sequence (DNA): TGTGCCAGTAGTAGCGGACAGGCGAGTAACTATGGCTACACCTTC.

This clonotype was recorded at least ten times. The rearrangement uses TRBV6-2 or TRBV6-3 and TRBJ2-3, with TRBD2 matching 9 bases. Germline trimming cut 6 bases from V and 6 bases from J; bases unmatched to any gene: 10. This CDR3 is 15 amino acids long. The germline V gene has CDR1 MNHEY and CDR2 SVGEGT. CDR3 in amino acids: CASSPPGLASDTQYF. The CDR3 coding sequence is TGTGCCAGCAGCCCCCCGGGACTAGCTTCGGATACGCAGTATTTT.

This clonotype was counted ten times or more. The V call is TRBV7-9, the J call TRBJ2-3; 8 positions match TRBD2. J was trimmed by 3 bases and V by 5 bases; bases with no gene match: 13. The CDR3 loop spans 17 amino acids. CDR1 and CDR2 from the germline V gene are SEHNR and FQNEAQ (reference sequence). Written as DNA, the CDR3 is TGTGCCAGCAGCCCGAAAACTTCGGGGGGGTGGACAGATACGCAGTATTTT. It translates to CASSPKTSGGWTDTQYF.

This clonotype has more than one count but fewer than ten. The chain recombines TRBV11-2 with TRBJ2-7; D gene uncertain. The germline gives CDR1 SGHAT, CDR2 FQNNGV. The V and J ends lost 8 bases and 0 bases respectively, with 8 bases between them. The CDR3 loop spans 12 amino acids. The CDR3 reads CASEAVSYEQYF. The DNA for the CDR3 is TGTGCCAGCGAAGCCGTCTCCTACGAGCAGTACTTC.

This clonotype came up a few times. CDR3 loop: CASSQGVAGGRTGELFF. The CDR3, as DNA: TGTGCCAGCAGCCAGGGGGTAGCGGGGGGCAGGACCGGGGAGCTGTTTTTT. The chain employs TRBV7-8 and TRBJ2-2; 10 bases are a match to TRBD2. V trimming: 5 bases; J trimming: 5 bases; junction bases outside the gene matches: 11. The CDR3 has 17 residues. CDR1 and CDR2 (germline): SGHVS, FQNEAQ.

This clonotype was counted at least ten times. The CDR3 loop reads CASSLGQKSSGNTIYF. CDR3 sequence (DNA): TGCGCCAGCAGCTTGGGACAGAAGAGCTCTGGAAACACCATATATTTT. The chain combines TRBV5-1 with TRBJ1-3; possibly TRBD1 for D (5 bases). Germline-derived CDR1 and CDR2 are SGHRS and YFSETQ. The length of the CDR3 is 16 residues. Trimming cost V 0 bases and J 0 bases, with 10 bases left between them.

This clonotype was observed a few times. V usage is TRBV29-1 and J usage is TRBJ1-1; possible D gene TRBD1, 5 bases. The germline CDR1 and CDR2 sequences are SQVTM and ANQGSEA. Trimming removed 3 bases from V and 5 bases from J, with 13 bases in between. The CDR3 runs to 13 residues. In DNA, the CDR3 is TGCAGCGTTGAGGGGCGGGAGGGGACTGAAGCTTTCTTT. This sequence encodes CSVEGREGTEAFF.

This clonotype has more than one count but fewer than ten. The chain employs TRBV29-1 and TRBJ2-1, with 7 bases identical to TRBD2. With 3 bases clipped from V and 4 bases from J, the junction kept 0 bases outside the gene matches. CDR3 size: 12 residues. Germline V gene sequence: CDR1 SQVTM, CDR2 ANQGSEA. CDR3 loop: CSVEGGYNEQFF. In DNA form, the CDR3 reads TGCAGCGTTGAGGGGGGGTACAATGAGCAGTTCTTC.

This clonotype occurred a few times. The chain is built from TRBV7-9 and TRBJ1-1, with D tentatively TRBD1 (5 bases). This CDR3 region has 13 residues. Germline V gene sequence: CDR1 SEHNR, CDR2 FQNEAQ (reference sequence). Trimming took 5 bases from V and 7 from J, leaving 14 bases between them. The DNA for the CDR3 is TGTGCCAGCAGCCGACCGGGACCGCTTGAAGCTTTCTTT. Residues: CASSRPGPLEAFF.

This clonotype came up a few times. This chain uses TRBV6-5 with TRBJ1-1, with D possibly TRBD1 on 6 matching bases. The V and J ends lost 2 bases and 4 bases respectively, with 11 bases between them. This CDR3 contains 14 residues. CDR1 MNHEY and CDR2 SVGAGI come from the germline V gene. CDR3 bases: TGTGCCAGCAGTTACAACAGGGCAGGCACTGAAGCTTTCTTT. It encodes CASSYNRAGTEAFF.

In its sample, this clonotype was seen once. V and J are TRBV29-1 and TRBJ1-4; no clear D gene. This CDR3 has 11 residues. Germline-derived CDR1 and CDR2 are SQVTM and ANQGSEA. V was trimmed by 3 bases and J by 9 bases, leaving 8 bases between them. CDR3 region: CSVDWRKKLFF. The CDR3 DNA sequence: TGCAGCGTTGACTGGAGGAAAAAACTGTTTTTT.

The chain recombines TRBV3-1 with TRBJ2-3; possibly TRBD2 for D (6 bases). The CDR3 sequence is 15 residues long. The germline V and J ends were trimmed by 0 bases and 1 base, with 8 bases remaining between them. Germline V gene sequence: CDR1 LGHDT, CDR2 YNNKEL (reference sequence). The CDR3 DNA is TGTGCCAGCAGCCAAGATCCGGGGGGCACAGATACGCAGTATTTT. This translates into CASSQDPGGTDTQYF.

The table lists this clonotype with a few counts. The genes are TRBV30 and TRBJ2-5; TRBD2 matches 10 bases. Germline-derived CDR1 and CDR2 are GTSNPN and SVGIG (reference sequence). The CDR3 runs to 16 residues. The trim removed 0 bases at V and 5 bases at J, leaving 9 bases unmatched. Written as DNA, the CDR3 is TGTGCCTGGAGTGTTACGGCTAGCGGGAGCGGTGAGACCCAGTACTTC. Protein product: CAWSVTASGSGETQYF.

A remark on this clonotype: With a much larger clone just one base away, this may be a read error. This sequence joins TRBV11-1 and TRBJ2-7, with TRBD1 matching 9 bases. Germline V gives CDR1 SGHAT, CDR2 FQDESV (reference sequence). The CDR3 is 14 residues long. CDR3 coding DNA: TGTGTCAGCACCATGGGACAGGGTCTGCGAGAGCAGTACTTC. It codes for CVSTMGQGLREQYF.

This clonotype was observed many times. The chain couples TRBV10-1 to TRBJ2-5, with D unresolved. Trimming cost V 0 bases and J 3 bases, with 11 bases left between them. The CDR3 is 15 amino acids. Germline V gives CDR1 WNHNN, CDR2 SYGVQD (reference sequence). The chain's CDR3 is CASSESGSSEETQYF. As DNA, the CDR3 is TGCGCCAGCAGTGAGTCCGGTAGCAGCGAAGAGACCCAGTACTTC.

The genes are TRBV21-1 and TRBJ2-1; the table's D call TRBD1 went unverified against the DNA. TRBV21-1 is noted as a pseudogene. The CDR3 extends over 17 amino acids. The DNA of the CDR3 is TGTGCCAGCAGCCCTAGAGGGGGGACCGAATCCTACAATGAGCAGTTCTTC. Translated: CASSPRGGTESYNEQFF.

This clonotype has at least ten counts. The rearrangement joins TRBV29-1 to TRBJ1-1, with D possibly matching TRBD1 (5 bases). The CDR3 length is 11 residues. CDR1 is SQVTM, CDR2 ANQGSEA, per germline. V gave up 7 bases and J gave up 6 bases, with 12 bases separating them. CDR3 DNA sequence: TGCAGCGCTATATCAGGGTCTGAAGCTTTCTTT. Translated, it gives CSAISGSEAFF.